The 26 T cell receptor beta chains in this list originate from one sample, sequenced in a study of T cell responses to AZD1222 COVID-19 vaccine. The table came from immunoSEQ multiplex PCR; TCRdb's copy has only in-frame clones and leaves some out. Among 140,000 to 150,000 clones, approximately 83% were seen once, and the ten largest hold about 8%. The sample here was peripheral blood, taken on day 0 of AZD1222 vaccination. Receptor source: an adult in good health.

This chain uses TRBV19 with TRBJ2-1, with TRBD1 identical over 7 bases. The CDR3 consists of 13 residues. Germline V gene sequence: CDR1 LNHDA, CDR2 SQIVND (reference sequence). Germline trimming cut 4 bases from V and 4 bases from J; bases unmatched to any gene: 1. For the CDR3, the DNA is TGTGCCAGTAGTACACAGGGGTACAATGAGCAGTTCTTC. Protein: CASSTQGYNEQFF.

The rearrangement joins TRBV18 to TRBJ2-3, with D perhaps matching TRBD2 (5 bases). CDR1 is KGHSH, CDR2 LQKENI, per germline. The V gene lost 3 bases and the J gene lost 0 bases, with 10 bases spanning the gap. The CDR3 has 15 amino acids. The chain's CDR3 is CASSPQRISTDTQYF. For the CDR3, the DNA is TGTGCCAGCTCACCTCAGCGGATAAGCACAGATACGCAGTATTTT.

The V call is TRBV13, the J call TRBJ1-2; D is unclear. This CDR3 has 14 amino acids. Germline V gene sequence: CDR1 PRHDT, CDR2 FYEKMQ (reference sequence). V was clipped by 8 bases and J by 1 base, with 14 bases between them. CDR3 amino acids: CASEVLRLNYGYTF. The CDR3 region has the DNA TGTGCCAGCGAGGTTCTAAGGCTTAACTATGGCTACACCTTC.

The chain joins TRBV20-1 to TRBJ1-1; 9 bases are a match to TRBD1. CDR3 length: 16 amino acids. V lost 4 bases to trimming and J lost 0 bases; unmatched junction nucleotides: 9. The germline gives CDR1 DFQATT, CDR2 SNEGSKA (reference sequence). The CDR3 here is CSATDRGGAMNTEAFF. The DNA of the CDR3 is TGCAGTGCTACTGACAGGGGGGGGGCCATGAACACTGAAGCTTTCTTT.

This chain connects TRBV27 to TRBJ1-2, with 8 bases aligning to TRBD1. The J segment lost 5 bases and the V segment lost 6 bases, leaving 8 bases of the junction unmatched. The CDR3 contains 14 residues. Germline CDR1 reads MNHEY; CDR2 reads SMNVEV (reference sequence). The CDR3 DNA reads TGTGCCAGCAGACCTGGACAGGGAAATTATGGCTACACCTTC. Translating gives CASRPGQGNYGYTF.

This clone was observed a single time. The CDR3 coding sequence is TGTGCCAGCAGCTTGATGGCCCCGAGCTCCTATAATTCACCCCTCCACTTT. Amino acids: CASSLMAPSSYNSPLHF. The chain carries TRBV5-6 and TRBJ1-6; D gene unclear. The CDR3 is made up of 17 amino acids. Germline loops: CDR1 SGHDT, CDR2 YYEEEE. Trimming cost V 1 base and J 0 bases, with 11 bases left between them.

This chain connects TRBV19 to TRBJ1-5, with D perhaps TRBD1 (5 bases). The V gene's germline CDR1 is LNHDA and CDR2 SQIVND (reference sequence). The CDR3 spans 17 residues. V dropped 3 bases and J dropped 2 bases, with 17 bases sitting between them. The CDR3 coding sequence is TGTGCCAGTAGTATCTCCCACGGGGGGGGAGGCAATCAGCCCCAGCATTTT. It codes for CASSISHGGGGNQPQHF.

This clone is a singleton in its sample. The rearrangement links TRBV18 to TRBJ2-5, with D unresolved. V was pared by 2 bases and J by 5 bases, with 15 bases between. Germline V gene lookup returns CDR1 KGHSH and CDR2 LQKENI. The CDR3 length is 15 residues. The CDR3 nucleotides read TGTGCCAGCTCACCAGGGCCGTCCCCCCGGGAGACCCAGTACTTC. Protein product: CASSPGPSPRETQYF.

The chain employs TRBV12-3 or TRBV12-4 and TRBJ1-4; no reliable D call. This CDR3 has 12 residues. V was cut by 6 bases and J by 6 bases, with 8 bases left in between. The CDR3 DNA reads as TGTGCCAGCAGCCCGGGGTATGAAAAACTGTTTTTT. This gives the protein CASSPGYEKLFF.

V is TRBV5-3 and J is TRBJ1-2; D gene uncertain. Being an ORF, TRBV5-3 has a function that is uncertain. The ends were cut back, 1 base at V and 8 bases at J, with 9 bases in the middle. The CDR3 contains 12 residues. The CDR3 bases are TGTGCCAGAAGCTTGATCCCGGCAGGCTACACCTTC. This sequence encodes CARSLIPAGYTF.

This clone appeared a few times. The chain uses TRBV7-8 and TRBJ1-5; the match to TRBD1 covers 7 bases. Trimming took 0 bases from V and 5 from J; bases not matched to a gene: 10. The CDR3 is 17 residues long. The germline gives CDR1 SGHVS, CDR2 FQNEAQ. The CDR3: CASSLAYWDSVHQPQHF. The CDR3 coding sequence is TGTGCCAGCAGCTTAGCTTACTGGGACAGTGTTCATCAGCCCCAGCATTTT.

This chain links TRBV6-6 with TRBJ2-1; 7 bases are shared with TRBD2. V dropped 5 bases and J dropped 6; count of bases not matched to a gene: 4. Germline CDR1 MNHNY, CDR2 SVGAGI (reference sequence). The CDR3 loop spans 13 amino acids. The CDR3 here is CASSPRETNEQFF. The CDR3 bases are TGTGCCAGCAGTCCGCGGGAGACCAATGAGCAGTTCTTC.

The chain uses TRBV4-1 and TRBJ1-1, with no clear D. CDR3 length: 14 amino acids. Trimming shortened V by 2 bases and J by 2 bases, and 9 bases separated the two germline ends. The V gene's germline CDR1 is MGHRA and CDR2 YSYEKL. The chain's CDR3 is CASSQFSSNTEAFF. Here the CDR3 DNA reads TGCGCCAGCAGCCAATTTAGTTCAAACACTGAAGCTTTCTTT.

The chain employs TRBV6-1 and TRBJ2-5, with D hard to call. Germline V CDR1 and CDR2: MNHNS, SASEGT. CDR3 size: 11 residues. Trimming stripped 2 bases from V and 5 bases from J, with 3 bases between. The CDR3 coding sequence is TGTGCCAGCAGTGAATGGGAGACCCAGTACTTC. Protein sequence: CASSEWETQYF.

The genes are TRBV11-3 and TRBJ2-3; 10 nucleotides line up with TRBD2. With V trimmed by 5 bases and J by 6 bases, 11 bases remained unmatched. The germline V gene has CDR1 SGHNT and CDR2 YENEEA. CDR3 size: 16 residues. CDR3 amino acids: CASSPTIAGGYDTQYF. The CDR3, as DNA: TGTGCCAGCAGCCCAACCATAGCGGGAGGTTACGATACGCAGTATTTT.

This chain uses TRBV18 with TRBJ2-3; 8 bases agree with TRBD2. Germline CDR1 is KGHSH and CDR2 is LQKENI. J lost 2 bases, V lost 0 bases, and 1 base had no gene match. This CDR3 is 15 amino acids long. CDR3 bases: TGTGCCAGCTCACCACCTAGCGGGGCCACAGATACGCAGTATTTT. This gives the protein CASSPPSGATDTQYF. Based on the CDR3 plus reference TRBV18 and TRBJ2-3, the full variable domain is NAGVMQNPRHLVRRRGQEARLRCSPMKGHSHVYWYRQLPEEGLKFMVYLQKENIIDESGMPKERFSAEFPKEGPSILRIQQVVRGDSAAYFCASSPPSGATDTQYFGPGTRLTVL.

The chain uses TRBV12-5 and TRBJ2-3; D is perhaps TRBD1 (6 bases). Germline values: CDR1 LGHNT, CDR2 FRNRAP. V lost 7 bases and J lost 2, with 16 bases in between. The CDR3 contains 15 residues. The CDR3 sequence is CASARTVAYTDTQYF. DNA for the CDR3: TGTGCTAGTGCTCGGACAGTGGCATACACAGATACGCAGTATTTT.

V usage is TRBV3-1 (or the pseudogene TRBV3-2) and J usage is TRBJ2-3, with 12 bases identical to TRBD1. The CDR3 covers 17 residues. CDR1 and CDR2 (germline): LGHDT, YNNKEL (reference sequence). V shed 1 base and J 2 bases; nucleotides not matched to a gene: 4. CDR3 in DNA: TGTGCCAGCAGCCAAGGGGGACAGGGGGCGATCACAGATACGCAGTATTTT. Its protein product is CASSQGGQGAITDTQYF.

The CDR3 region is CASSSPLVQETQYF. The CDR3 region has the DNA TGTGCCAGCAGCTCCCCCTTGGTTCAGGAGACCCAGTACTTC. This rearrangement joins TRBV11-2 to TRBJ2-5; D not certain. The CDR3 extends over 14 amino acids. The V gene's germline CDR1 is SGHAT and CDR2 FQNNGV. V was pared by 4 bases and J by 5 bases, with 14 bases between. Together with reference TRBV11-2 and TRBJ2-5, the CDR3 gives the full variable domain: EAGVAQSPRYKIIEKRQSVAFWCNPISGHATLYWYQQILGQGPKLLIQFQNNGVVDDSQLPKDRFSAERLKGVDSTLKIQPAKLEDSAVYLCASSSPLVQETQYFGPGTRLLVL.

This chain links TRBV19 with TRBJ2-7; D gene unclear. Trimming removed 4 bases at V and 7 bases at J, with 20 bases between. This CDR3 spans 15 amino acids. The germline gives CDR1 LNHDA, CDR2 SQIVND (reference sequence). The CDR3, as DNA: TGTGCCAGTAGTAGAAATCATGGGCCTGCCTGGGAGCAGTACTTC. Protein: CASSRNHGPAWEQYF. The entire variable domain, with the rest obtained from reference TRBV19 and TRBJ2-7, is as follows: DGGITQSPKYLFRKEGQNVTLSCEQNLNHDAMYWYRQDPGQGLRLIYYSQIVNDFQKGDIAEGYSVSREKKESFPLTVTSAQKNPTAFYLCASSRNHGPAWEQYFGPGTRLTVT.

V usage is TRBV5-1 and J usage is TRBJ2-5; a possible D gene is TRBD1 (5 bases). The CDR3 has 14 amino acids. V gave up 1 base and J gave up 3 bases, with 10 bases separating them. Germline CDR1 SGHRS, CDR2 YFSETQ. CDR3 amino acids: CASSLMSREETQYF. As DNA, the CDR3 is TGCGCCAGCAGCTTGATGAGCAGGGAAGAGACCCAGTACTTC.

The CDR3 spells CASSHPDRGNIQYF. The CDR3 nucleotides read TGTGCCAGCAGCCACCCGGACAGGGGGAACATTCAGTACTTC. V gene TRBV7-9 combines with J gene TRBJ2-4, with 10 bases matching TRBD1. The ends lost 5 bases at V and 7 bases at J; junction bases unmatched: 5. The CDR3 covers 14 residues. CDR1 and CDR2 from the germline V gene are SEHNR and FQNEAQ (reference sequence). Full variable domain (remainder filled in from reference TRBV7-9 and TRBJ2-4): DTGVSQNPRHKITKRGQNVTFRCDPISEHNRLYWYRQTLGQGPEFLTYFQNEAQLEKSRLLSDRFSAERPKGSFSTLEIQRTEQGDSAMYLCASSHPDRGNIQYFGAGTRLSVL.

This clone was seen a handful of times. The chain joins TRBV28 to TRBJ1-4, with D possibly TRBD1 on 5 matching bases. V was clipped by 6 bases and J by 0 bases, with 14 bases between them. The CDR3 spans 16 residues. Germline lookup yields CDR1 MDHEN and CDR2 SYDVKM. DNA of the CDR3: TGTGCCAGCAGCCTCCCGGGGACCTCAACTAATGAAAAACTGTTTTTT. Encoded protein: CASSLPGTSTNEKLFF.

The chain joins TRBV10-3 to TRBJ1-5; weak D call: TRBD1 (6 bases). Germline V gene data show CDR1 as ENHRY and CDR2 as SYGVKD. V dropped 5 bases and J dropped 3 bases, with 14 bases sitting between them. The CDR3 spans 15 residues. Here the CDR3 DNA reads TGTGCCATCAGTCCAGGGAGGGGGGACAATCAGCCCCAGCATTTT. It is translated as CAISPGRGDNQPQHF.

V and J are TRBV12-5 and TRBJ1-1; 7 nucleotides match TRBD1. The CDR3 length is 20 residues. Unmatched junction bases numbered 17, after V lost 0 bases and J lost 1 base. Germline assignment: CDR1 LGHNT and CDR2 FRNRAP. CDR3 DNA: TGTGCTAGTGGTTTGGTACCTCGAGGGGGCATTCTGAACCCGAACACTGAAGCTTTCTTT. Translated, it gives CASGLVPRGGILNPNTEAFF.

The chain is built from TRBV7-2 and TRBJ2-7; D remains unclear. Germline V lookup: CDR1 SGHTA, CDR2 FQGNSA. V dropped 1 base and J dropped 6 bases, with 10 bases sitting between them. The CDR3 is 13 residues long. CDR3: CASSLVIAGEQYF. Here the CDR3 DNA reads TGTGCCAGCAGCTTAGTAATAGCTGGCGAGCAGTACTTC.